Each of the 14 T cell receptor beta chains below was sequenced from the same sample in a study of neoadjuvant anti-PD-1 for oral cavity cancer. As to time point: after neoadjuvant nivolumab, at surgical resection. Sequencing was performed with immunoSEQ multiplex PCR; in TCRdb, only in-frame clones are kept and a portion is missing. Of approximately 45,000 clones in the sample, roughly 77% were seen once. The sample here was PBMCs, taken after nivolumab (anti-PD-1) treatment. The receptor source for this set is a person aged 35-80 years with oral cavity squamous cell carcinoma.

This clone was detected a few times. The genes are TRBV18 and TRBJ2-7; D remains unclear. The V gene's germline CDR1 is KGHSH and CDR2 LQKENI. The V end lost 3 bases, the J end lost 3 bases, and 9 bases lay between the germline ends. There are 13 residues in the CDR3. This chain's CDR3 is CASSPPDGYEQYF. CDR3 bases: TGTGCCAGCTCACCTCCGGACGGCTACGAGCAGTACTTC.

V gene TRBV5-1 combines with J gene TRBJ2-4; TRBD1 is a possible D gene (6 bases). This CDR3 is 15 amino acids long. V was trimmed by 0 bases and J by 7 bases, leaving 14 bases between them. The germline V gene has CDR1 SGHRS and CDR2 YFSETQ. The CDR3 DNA is TGCGCCAGCAGCTTGGCACCGCACAGGGCGAACATTCAGTACTTC. It encodes CASSLAPHRANIQYF.

V gene TRBV6-4 combines with J gene TRBJ1-2; no reliable D call. Trimming pared 0 bases from V and 4 bases from J, leaving 9 bases between. Germline-derived CDR1 and CDR2 are MRHNA and SNTAGT. The CDR3 runs 14 residues. CDR3 residues: CASSDSTATYGYTF. CDR3 DNA: TGTGCCAGCAGTGACTCGACGGCTACCTATGGCTACACCTTC.

The chain recombines TRBV2 with TRBJ1-5; 11 positions match TRBD1. Trimming took 6 bases from V and 7 from J; bases not matched to a gene: 2. The V gene's germline CDR1 is SNHLY and CDR2 FYNNEI. The CDR3 sequence is 13 residues long. CDR3 protein: CASRGTGGQPQHF. DNA for the CDR3: TGTGCCAGCAGAGGGACAGGGGGACAGCCCCAGCATTTT.

The chain combines TRBV5-1 with TRBJ1-1; 7 nucleotides match TRBD1. The germline CDR1 and CDR2 sequences are SGHRS and YFSETQ. The CDR3 totals 15 residues. J lost 7 bases, V lost 0 bases, and 9 bases had no gene match. CDR3 region: CASSLGGQAGGEAFF. CDR3 bases: TGCGCCAGCAGCTTGGGAGGACAGGCGGGGGGTGAAGCTTTCTTT. Together with reference TRBV5-1 and TRBJ1-1, the CDR3 gives the full variable domain: KAGVTQTPRYLIKTRGQQVTLSCSPISGHRSVSWYQQTPGQGLQFLFEYFSETQRNKGNFPGRFSGRQFSNSRSEMNVSTLELGDSALYLCASSLGGQAGGEAFFGQGTRLTVV.

The chain recombines TRBV15 with TRBJ2-3, with 9 bases fitting TRBD2. The trim removed 1 base at V and 0 bases at J, leaving 8 bases unmatched. CDR1 is LNHNV and CDR2 is YYDKDF in the germline V gene (reference sequence). This CDR3 has 18 residues. This CDR3 reads CATSRGVSGSGSTDTQYF. CDR3 nucleotides: TGTGCCACCAGCAGAGGGGTTAGCGGGAGCGGAAGCACAGATACGCAGTATTTT.

The V call is TRBV11-2, the J call TRBJ2-5; 10 bases are shared with TRBD2. J was trimmed by 5 bases and V by 4 bases; bases with no gene match: 13. CDR1 and CDR2 (germline): SGHAT, FQNNGV. The CDR3 consists of 17 residues. The CDR3 region has the DNA TGTGCCAGCAGCTCCGGCCTAGCGGGGGTTAGGAAGGAGACCCAGTACTTC. Translation: CASSSGLAGVRKETQYF.

The V call is TRBV6-1, the J call TRBJ1-3, with unresolved D. The CDR3 extends over 14 amino acids. The germline gives CDR1 MNHNS, CDR2 SASEGT. V dropped 3 bases and J dropped 0 bases, with 6 bases sitting between them. CDR3 sequence (DNA): TGTGCCAGCAGTGACGATGGCTCTGGAAACACCATATATTTT. Translated, it gives CASSDDGSGNTIYF.

This clone is a singleton in its sample. This chain uses TRBV10-1 with TRBJ2-3; TRBD1 matches at 7 bases. Germline CDR1 WNHNN, CDR2 SYGVQD (reference sequence). V lost 6 bases and J lost 2; bases outside the gene matches: 11. This CDR3 is built from 16 residues. The CDR3 loop is CASRLPYDRATDTQYF. The CDR3 bases are TGCGCCAGCAGACTGCCCTACGACAGGGCCACAGATACGCAGTATTTT.

V gene TRBV29-1 combines with J gene TRBJ1-2; TRBD1 is a possible D gene (5 bases). The V end lost 1 base, the J end lost 8 bases, and 14 bases lay between the germline ends. Germline CDR1 reads SQVTM; CDR2 reads ANQGSEA. This CDR3 has 13 residues. CDR3 in DNA: TGCAGCGTTGAAGTAGTAGGGGCGGGGGGCTACACCTTC. Amino acids: CSVEVVGAGGYTF.

V usage is TRBV10-3 and J usage is TRBJ1-2, with D unclear. There are 13 residues in the CDR3. Deletions cut 7 bases from V and 0 bases from J, with 9 bases between. Per the germline V gene, CDR1 is ENHRY and CDR2 is SYGVKD. The CDR3 region has the DNA TGTGCCATCACGCCAGACCCTAACTATGGCTACACCTTC. This gives the protein CAITPDPNYGYTF.

The J gene is TRBJ1-2, the V gene TRBV5-1; possibly TRBD1 for D (5 bases). V lost 0 bases, J lost 4 bases, and 7 bases lay in between. The CDR3 totals 13 residues. The V gene's germline CDR1 is SGHRS and CDR2 YFSETQ. The CDR3 region is CASSLEGIYGYTF. The CDR3 DNA sequence: TGCGCCAGCAGCTTGGAGGGGATCTATGGCTACACCTTC.

This clone was seen once. This sample also contains other DNA sequences that code for the same CDR3. The chain carries TRBV27 and TRBJ2-3; D call uncertain. V dropped 3 bases and J dropped 6 bases, with 4 bases sitting between them. The CDR3 contains 11 residues. Germline V gene lookup returns CDR1 MNHEY and CDR2 SMNVEV (reference sequence). For the CDR3, the DNA is TGTGCCAGCAGTTTTGGGGATACGCAGTATTTT. It is translated as CASSFGDTQYF.

The chain has TRBV27 and TRBJ1-5; possible D gene TRBD1, 5 bases. V was trimmed by 3 bases and J by 3 bases, leaving 12 bases between them. In germline, CDR1 is MNHEY, CDR2 SMNVEV (reference sequence). The length of the CDR3 is 15 residues. The CDR3 reads CASSLFQGPNQPQHF. The CDR3 nucleotides are TGTGCCAGCAGTTTGTTCCAGGGACCCAATCAGCCCCAGCATTTT.